This T cell receptor (beta chain) was captured in a study of T cell clonality in common variable immunodeficiency. This clone was found many times. Its antigen is unidentified. Sequencing ends 3 residues short of the CDR3 end; the germline J gene provides the rest. Overall study results and limits: Links between repertoire features and CVID complications were heterogeneity-limited. Compared with controls, CVID subjects had fewer shared TCRbeta clones. In common variable immunodeficiency, TCR beta chains reportedly carried fewer deletions and N-nucleotide insertions. CVID subjects showed higher TCRbeta clonality than healthy controls.

The table came from immunoSEQ multiplex PCR; TCRdb's copy has only in-frame clones and leaves some out. The table records 40,000 to 60,000 clones without singletons, the ten largest covering roughly 1.8%. Per germline, CDR1 DFQATT and CDR2 SNEGSKA (reference sequence). With V trimmed by 0 bases and J by 2 bases, 19 bases remained unmatched. The CDR3 totals 20 residues. The V gene is TRBV20-1, the J gene TRBJ2-1; 7 bases line up with TRBD2. What was sequenced was peripheral blood mononuclear cells. The TCR comes from a person aged 18 to 69 in good health. CDR3 DNA, as far as it was read: TGCAGTGCTAGAGATCGGTTAACTAGCGCAAAACCGATAACCTACAATGAG. Its protein is CSARDRLTSAKPITYNE. The whole CDR3 reads CSARDRLTSAKPITYNEQFF.